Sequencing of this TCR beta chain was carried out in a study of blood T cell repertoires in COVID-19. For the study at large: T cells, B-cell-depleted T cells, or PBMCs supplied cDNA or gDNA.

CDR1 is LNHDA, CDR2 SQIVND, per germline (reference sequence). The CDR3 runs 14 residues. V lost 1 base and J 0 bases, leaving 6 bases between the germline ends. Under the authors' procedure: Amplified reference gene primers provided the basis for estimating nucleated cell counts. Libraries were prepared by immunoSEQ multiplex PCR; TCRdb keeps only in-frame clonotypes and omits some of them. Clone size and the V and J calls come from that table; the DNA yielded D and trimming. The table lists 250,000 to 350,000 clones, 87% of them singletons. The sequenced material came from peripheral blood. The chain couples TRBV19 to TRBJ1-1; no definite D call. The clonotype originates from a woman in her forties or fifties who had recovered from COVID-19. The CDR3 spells CASSIVGVNTEAFF. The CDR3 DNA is TGTGCCAGTAGTATAGTTGGAGTGAACACTGAAGCTTTCTTT. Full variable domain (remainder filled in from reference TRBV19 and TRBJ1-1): DGGITQSPKYLFRKEGQNVTLSCEQNLNHDAMYWYRQDPGQGLRLIYYSQIVNDFQKGDIAEGYSVSREKKESFPLTVTSAQKNPTAFYLCASSIVGVNTEAFFGQGTRLTVV.